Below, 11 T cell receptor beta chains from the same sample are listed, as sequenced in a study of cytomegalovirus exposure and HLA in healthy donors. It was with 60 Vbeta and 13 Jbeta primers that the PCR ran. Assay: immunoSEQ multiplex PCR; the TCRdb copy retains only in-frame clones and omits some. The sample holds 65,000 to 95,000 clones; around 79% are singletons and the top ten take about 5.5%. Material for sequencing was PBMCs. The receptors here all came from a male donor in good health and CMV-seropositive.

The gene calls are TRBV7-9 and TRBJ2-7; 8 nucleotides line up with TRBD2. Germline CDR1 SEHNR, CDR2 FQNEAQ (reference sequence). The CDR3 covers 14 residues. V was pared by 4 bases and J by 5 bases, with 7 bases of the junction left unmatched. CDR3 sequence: CASSSTGGIDEQYF. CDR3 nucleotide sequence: TGTGCCAGCAGCTCAACGGGGGGGATCGACGAGCAGTACTTC.

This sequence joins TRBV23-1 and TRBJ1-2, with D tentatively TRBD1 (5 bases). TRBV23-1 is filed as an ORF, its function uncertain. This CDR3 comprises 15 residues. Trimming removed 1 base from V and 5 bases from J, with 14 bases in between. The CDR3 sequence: CASSQFGAGRYGYTF. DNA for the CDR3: TGCGCCAGCAGTCAATTTGGGGCAGGGAGGTATGGCTACACCTTC.

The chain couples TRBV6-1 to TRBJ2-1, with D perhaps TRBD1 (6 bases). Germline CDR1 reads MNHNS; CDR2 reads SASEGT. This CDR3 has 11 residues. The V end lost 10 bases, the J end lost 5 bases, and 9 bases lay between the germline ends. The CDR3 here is CATQGNNEQFF. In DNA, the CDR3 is TGTGCCACCCAGGGGAACAATGAGCAGTTCTTC.

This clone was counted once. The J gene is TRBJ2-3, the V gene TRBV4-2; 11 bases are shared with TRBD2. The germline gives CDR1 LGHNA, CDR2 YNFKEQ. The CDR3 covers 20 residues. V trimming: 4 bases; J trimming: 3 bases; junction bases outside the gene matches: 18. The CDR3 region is CASSLPPGLAVGPETDTQYF. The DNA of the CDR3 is TGTGCCAGCAGCCTACCGCCGGGACTAGCGGTGGGCCCGGAAACAGATACGCAGTATTTT.

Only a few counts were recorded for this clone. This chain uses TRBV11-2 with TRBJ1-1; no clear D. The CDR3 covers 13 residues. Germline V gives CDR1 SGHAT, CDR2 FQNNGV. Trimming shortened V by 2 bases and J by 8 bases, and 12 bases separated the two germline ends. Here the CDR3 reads CASSLQVLTEAFF. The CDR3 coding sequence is TGTGCCAGCAGCTTACAGGTCCTGACGGAAGCTTTCTTT.

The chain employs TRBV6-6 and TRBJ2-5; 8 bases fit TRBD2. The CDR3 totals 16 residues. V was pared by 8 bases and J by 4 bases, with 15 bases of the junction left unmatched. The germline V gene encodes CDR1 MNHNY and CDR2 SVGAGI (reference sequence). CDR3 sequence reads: CASELTPRGGRETQYF. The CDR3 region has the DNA TGTGCCAGCGAGTTGACCCCTCGCGGGGGGAGAGAGACCCAGTACTTC.

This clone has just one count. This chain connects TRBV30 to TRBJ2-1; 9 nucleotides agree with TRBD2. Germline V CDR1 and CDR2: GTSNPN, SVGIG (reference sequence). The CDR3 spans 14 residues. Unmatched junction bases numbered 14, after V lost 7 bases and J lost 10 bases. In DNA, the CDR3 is TGTGCCTCCTCGGAGTTTCTAGCGGGACGGGAGCAGTTCTTC. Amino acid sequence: CASSEFLAGREQFF.

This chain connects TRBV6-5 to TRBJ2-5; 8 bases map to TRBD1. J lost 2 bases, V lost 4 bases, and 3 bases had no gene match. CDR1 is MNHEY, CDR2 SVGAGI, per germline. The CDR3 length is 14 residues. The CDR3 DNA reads TGTGCCAGCAGTTCTACAGGGGGACAAGAGACCCAGTACTTC. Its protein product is CASSSTGGQETQYF.

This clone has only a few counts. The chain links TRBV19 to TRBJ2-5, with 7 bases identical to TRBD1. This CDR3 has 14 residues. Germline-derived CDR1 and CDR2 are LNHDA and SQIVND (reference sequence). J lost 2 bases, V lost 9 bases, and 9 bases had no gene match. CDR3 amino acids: CASSSGQLQETQYF. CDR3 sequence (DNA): TGTGCCAGCAGTTCGGGACAGCTTCAAGAGACCCAGTACTTC.

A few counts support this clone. CDR3 DNA sequence: TGTGCCAGCAGCTTGTGGTCGACACAGGATAAGCAGTACTTC. Amino acids: CASSLWSTQDKQYF. The chain recombines TRBV5-4 with TRBJ2-7; D perhaps matches TRBD1 (5 bases). The CDR3 extends over 14 amino acids. Germline V gene lookup returns CDR1 SGHNT and CDR2 YYREEE (reference sequence). Trimming pared 1 base from V and 8 bases from J, leaving 16 bases between.

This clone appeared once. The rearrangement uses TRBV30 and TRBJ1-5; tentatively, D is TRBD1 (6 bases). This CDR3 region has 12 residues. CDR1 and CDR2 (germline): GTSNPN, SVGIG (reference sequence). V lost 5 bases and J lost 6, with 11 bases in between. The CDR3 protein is CAWVEGVQPQHF. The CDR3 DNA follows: TGTGCCTGGGTAGAGGGGGTTCAGCCCCAGCATTTT.